Listed below are T cell receptor beta chains from one sample, sequenced in a study of shared clonotypes between healthy human individuals. Data came from immunoSEQ multiplex PCR; TCRdb stores just in-frame clones and leaves some out. The table lists about 610,000 clones, approximately 96% of them singletons, with less than 0.13% in the top ten. The sequenced material came from naive CD8+ T cells sorted from blood. All receptors derive from a woman between 25 and 40 years old in good health. CDR3s include the opening cysteine and the closing phenylalanine or tryptophan. Each record gives: D gene, V gene, clone size, J gene, CDR3 DNA, CDR3 protein. D genes are given only for firm matches. Size is stated for part of the rows, as once, few or many counts, or as a class when the clone is expanded.

D gene: -
V gene: TRBV2
clone size: -
J gene: TRBJ2-5
CDR3 DNA: TGTGCCAGCAGTGAAGGTCAGGGGCTCGGGGAGACCCAGTACTTC
CDR3 protein: CASSEGQGLGETQYF

D gene: -
V gene: TRBV7-9
clone size: -
J gene: TRBJ1-2
CDR3 DNA: TGTGCCAGCAGCTTATCGCCCTATGGCTACACCTTC
CDR3 protein: CASSLSPYGYTF

D gene: -
V gene: TRBV5-1
clone size: -
J gene: TRBJ1-1
CDR3 DNA: TGCGCCAGCAACGATAACGGCCTGAACACTGAAGCTTTCTTT
CDR3 protein: CASNDNGLNTEAFF

D gene: -
V gene: TRBV6-1
clone size: -
J gene: TRBJ1-2
CDR3 DNA: TGTGCCAGCAGTGAAACCGGGTATGGCTACACCTTC
CDR3 protein: CASSETGYGYTF

D gene: TRBD2
V gene: TRBV19
clone size: -
J gene: TRBJ2-7
CDR3 DNA: TGTGCCAGTAGCGGACTAGCGCGTTCCTACGAGCAGTACTTC
CDR3 protein: CASSGLARSYEQYF

D gene: TRBD2
V gene: TRBV6-5
clone size: -
J gene: TRBJ2-1
CDR3 DNA: TGTGCCAGCAGCCTCGGGACTAGCGCATACAATGAGCAGTTCTTC
CDR3 protein: CASSLGTSAYNEQFF

D gene: -
V gene: TRBV27
clone size: -
J gene: TRBJ1-5
CDR3 DNA: TGTGCCAGCAGTTTAGTAGGGACTAATCAGCCCCAGCATTTT
CDR3 protein: CASSLVGTNQPQHF

D gene: TRBD2
V gene: TRBV11-3
clone size: -
J gene: TRBJ2-1
CDR3 DNA: TGTGCCAGCAGCTTAGATCCAGCGGGAGTTGACCGGCTGTTCTTC
CDR3 protein: CASSLDPAGVDRLFF

D gene: -
V gene: TRBV5-4
clone size: -
J gene: TRBJ2-2
CDR3 DNA: TGTGCCAGCAGCTTGGGCCAGAACACCGGGGAGCTGTTTTTT
CDR3 protein: CASSLGQNTGELFF

D gene: -
V gene: TRBV19
clone size: -
J gene: TRBJ2-1
CDR3 DNA: TGTGCCAGTACGGGCGGGACCCCCTACAATGAGCAGTTCTTC
CDR3 protein: CASTGGTPYNEQFF

D gene: -
V gene: TRBV28
clone size: -
J gene: TRBJ1-5
CDR3 DNA: TGTGCCAGCAGTCCTTACCAAGGGATAGGCAATCAGCCCCAGCATTTT
CDR3 protein: CASSPYQGIGNQPQHF

D gene: TRBD2
V gene: TRBV19
clone size: -
J gene: TRBJ2-3
CDR3 DNA: TGTGCCAGTACCCTTAGCGGGAGCCGCACAGATACGCAGTATTTT
CDR3 protein: CASTLSGSRTDTQYF

D gene: -
V gene: TRBV30
clone size: -
J gene: TRBJ1-6
CDR3 DNA: TGTGCCTGGAGCCAGGGGTCACCCCTCCACTTT
CDR3 protein: CAWSQGSPLHF

D gene: TRBD1
V gene: TRBV6-1
clone size: -
J gene: TRBJ2-5
CDR3 DNA: TGTGCCAGCAGTGGCGACGGACAGGGGGCGTGGGAGACCCAGTACTTC
CDR3 protein: CASSGDGQGAWETQYF

D gene: TRBD2
V gene: TRBV27
clone size: -
J gene: TRBJ2-3
CDR3 DNA: TGTGCCAGCAGCCCTACTAGCGGGGGCACAGATACGCAGTATTTT
CDR3 protein: CASSPTSGGTDTQYF

D gene: -
V gene: TRBV7-2
clone size: -
J gene: TRBJ2-3
CDR3 DNA: TGTGCCAGCAGCTTAGGAGTGTATGGCACAGATACGCAGTATTTT
CDR3 protein: CASSLGVYGTDTQYF

D gene: -
V gene: TRBV29-1
clone size: -
J gene: TRBJ1-4
CDR3 DNA: TGCAGCGTTGTATTAGGGATGAATGAAAAACTGTTTTTT
CDR3 protein: CSVVLGMNEKLFF

D gene: -
V gene: TRBV28
clone size: -
J gene: TRBJ1-2
CDR3 DNA: TGTGCCAGCCGCATAGGGGCAGGGGATGGCTACACCTTC
CDR3 protein: CASRIGAGDGYTF

D gene: -
V gene: TRBV15
clone size: -
J gene: TRBJ2-7
CDR3 DNA: TGTGCCACCAGCCGAGAAGAAGGGTTCTCCTACGAGCAGTACTTC
CDR3 protein: CATSREEGFSYEQYF

D gene: -
V gene: TRBV4-2
clone size: -
J gene: TRBJ2-4
CDR3 DNA: TGTGCCAGCAGCCAAGCTGTCGGCCCTGAGGGAAACATTCAGTACTTC
CDR3 protein: CASSQAVGPEGNIQYF

D gene: TRBD2
V gene: TRBV27
clone size: -
J gene: TRBJ2-3
CDR3 DNA: TGTGCCAGCAGTTTATTTACTAGCGGAGACACAGATACGCAGTATTTT
CDR3 protein: CASSLFTSGDTDTQYF

D gene: -
V gene: TRBV19
clone size: -
J gene: TRBJ1-5
CDR3 DNA: TGTGCCAGTAGAAATTATAGCAATCAGCCCCAGCATTTT
CDR3 protein: CASRNYSNQPQHF

D gene: TRBD2
V gene: TRBV7-6
clone size: -
J gene: TRBJ2-2
CDR3 DNA: TGTGCCAGCAGCTTAGGGCTAGCGGGATTTCCCACCCCTTTCTTGAACACCGGGGAGCTGTTTTTT
CDR3 protein: CASSLGLAGFPTPFLNTGELFF

D gene: -
V gene: TRBV9
clone size: few
J gene: TRBJ2-1
CDR3 DNA: TGTGCCAGCAGCGTAGACACAGGGCCGGAGTTCTTC
CDR3 protein: CASSVDTGPEFF